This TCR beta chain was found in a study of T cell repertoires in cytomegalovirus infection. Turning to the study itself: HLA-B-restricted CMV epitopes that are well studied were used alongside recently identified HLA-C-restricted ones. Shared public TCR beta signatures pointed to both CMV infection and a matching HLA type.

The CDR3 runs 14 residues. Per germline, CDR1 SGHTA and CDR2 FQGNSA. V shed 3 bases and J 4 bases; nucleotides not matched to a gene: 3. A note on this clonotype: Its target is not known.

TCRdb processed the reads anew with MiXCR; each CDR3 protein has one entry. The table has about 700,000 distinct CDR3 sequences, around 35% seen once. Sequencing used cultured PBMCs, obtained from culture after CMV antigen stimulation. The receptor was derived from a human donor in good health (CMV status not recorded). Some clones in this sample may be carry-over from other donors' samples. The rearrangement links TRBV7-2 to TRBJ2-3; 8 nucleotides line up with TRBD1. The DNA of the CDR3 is TGTGCCAGCAGCTTGACAGGGGTGGCAGATACGCAGTATTTT. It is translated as CASSLTGVADTQYF.